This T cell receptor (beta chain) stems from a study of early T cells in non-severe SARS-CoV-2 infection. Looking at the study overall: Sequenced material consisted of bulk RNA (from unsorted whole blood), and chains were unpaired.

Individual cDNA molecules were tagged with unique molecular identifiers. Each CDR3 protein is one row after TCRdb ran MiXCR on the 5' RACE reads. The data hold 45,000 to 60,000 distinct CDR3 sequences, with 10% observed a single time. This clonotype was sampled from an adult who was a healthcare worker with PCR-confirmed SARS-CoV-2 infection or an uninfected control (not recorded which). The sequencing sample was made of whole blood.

The CDR3 coding sequence is TGCGCCAGCAGCCCCAGGACTAGCGGGGGACGGGATACGCAGTATTTT. Protein sequence: CASSPRTSGGRDTQYF. The gene calls are TRBV4-1 and TRBJ2-3; 13 bases agree with TRBD2. This CDR3 region has 16 residues. The germline gives CDR1 MGHRA, CDR2 YSYEKL. With 4 bases clipped from V and 6 bases from J, the junction kept 7 bases outside the gene matches.